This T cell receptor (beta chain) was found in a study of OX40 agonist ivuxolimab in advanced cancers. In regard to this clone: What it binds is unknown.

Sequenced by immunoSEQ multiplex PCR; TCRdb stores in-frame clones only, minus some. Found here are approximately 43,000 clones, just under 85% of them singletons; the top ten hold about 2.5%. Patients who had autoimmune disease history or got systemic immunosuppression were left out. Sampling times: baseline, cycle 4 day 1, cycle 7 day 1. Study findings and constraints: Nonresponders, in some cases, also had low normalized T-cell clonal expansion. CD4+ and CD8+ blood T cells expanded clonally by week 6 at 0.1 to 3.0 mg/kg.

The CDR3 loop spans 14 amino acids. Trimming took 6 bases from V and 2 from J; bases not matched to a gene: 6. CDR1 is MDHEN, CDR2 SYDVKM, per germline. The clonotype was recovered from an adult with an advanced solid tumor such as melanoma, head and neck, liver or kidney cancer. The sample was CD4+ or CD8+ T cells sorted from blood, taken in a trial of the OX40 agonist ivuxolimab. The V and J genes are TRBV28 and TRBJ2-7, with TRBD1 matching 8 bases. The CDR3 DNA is TGTGCCAGCAGGGACAGGGCACTCCCCTACGAGCAGTACTTC. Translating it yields CASRDRALPYEQYF.